The rows below give T cell receptor beta chains drawn from one sample of a study of T-cell memory formation after mild COVID-19. TCRdb called the 5' RACE reads again in MiXCR, with one record for every CDR3 protein. The table records approximately 450,000 distinct CDR3 sequences, around a sixth of them present only once. Source material: PBMCs or a T cell subset sorted from them (not recorded which). These receptors were obtained from an adult woman who had mild COVID-19 (a few samples of this study predate the infection). Cell type and time point are not known. The CDR3 runs from the conserved cysteine through the conserved F or W. Each record gives: J gene, D gene, clone size, CDR3 length, V gene, CDR3 protein, CDR3 DNA. The D gene is left open where the match is weak. Not every row has a clone size; where given, it reads once, few, many or a size class.

>TRBJ2-3|.|many|15|TRBV14
CASSQGGEFGDTQYF
TGTGCCAGCAGCCAAGGAGGGGAGTTTGGAGATACGCAGTATTTT
>TRBJ2-5|TRBD2|few|15|TRBV7-8
CASRPWGSGEETQYF
TGTGCCAGCAGGCCTTGGGGAAGCGGGGAAGAGACCCAGTACTTC
>TRBJ1-3|TRBD1|few|14|TRBV5-1
CASSSGTGSNTIYF
TGCGCCAGCAGCTCCGGGACAGGGTCGAACACCATATATTTT
>TRBJ2-1|.|few|13|TRBV30
CAWRTDAGGEQFF
TGTGCCTGGAGGACGGACGCCGGTGGGGAGCAGTTCTTC
>TRBJ1-2|.|.|16|TRBV13
CASSLGVSVFNYGYTF
TGTGCCAGCAGCTTAGGGGTGAGCGTGTTTAACTATGGCTACACCTTC
>TRBJ2-7|TRBD1|few|17|TRBV20-1
CSARVGPVRQGAREQYF
TGCAGTGCTAGAGTGGGACCTGTCCGACAGGGGGCTCGGGAGCAGTACTTC
>TRBJ2-3|.|few|11|TRBV29-1
CSVTLLATQYF
TGCAGCGTGACCCTTTTGGCTACGCAGTATTTT
>TRBJ2-7|.|few|16|TRBV7-6
CASSRAYDGGLDEQYF
TGTGCCAGCAGCCGAGCGTATGACGGGGGGCTGGACGAGCAGTACTTC
>TRBJ2-7|TRBD2|few|13|TRBV23-1
CAGLAVVSYEQYF
TGCGCCGGACTAGCGGTAGTTTCCTACGAGCAGTACTTC
>TRBJ1-2|.|few|16|TRBV4-1
CASSQDLRGQVHGYTF
TGCGCCAGCAGCCAAGATCTTCGGGGACAAGTCCATGGCTACACCTTC
>TRBJ1-1|.|few|12|TRBV6-5
CASSYSAGEAFF
TGTGCCAGCAGTTACTCGGCGGGTGAAGCTTTCTTT
>TRBJ1-1|.|.|13|TRBV29-1
CSVAFGAGTEAFF
TGCAGCGTTGCGTTTGGGGCAGGGACTGAAGCTTTCTTT
>TRBJ2-3|.|.|17|TRBV20-1
CSASPAGKEFALDTQYF
TGCAGTGCTAGTCCTGCAGGGAAGGAATTTGCCCTAGATACGCAGTATTTT
>TRBJ2-7|.|few|13|TRBV7-9
CASSSPKSYEQYF
TGTGCCAGCAGCTCCCCGAAGTCCTACGAGCAGTACTTC
>TRBJ2-7|.|.|14|TRBV24-1
CATSARGSTREQYF
TGTGCCACCAGTGCTCGAGGGAGCACTCGGGAGCAGTACTTC
>TRBJ2-7|.|.|16|TRBV6-2/TRBV6-3
CASSSRRQKHPYEQYF
TGTGCCAGCAGTTCTCGACGACAGAAGCACCCCTACGAGCAGTACTTC
>TRBJ2-1|.|few|15|TRBV20-1
CSARPRGGGLDEQFF
TGCAGTGCTAGACCGAGGGGCGGGGGCTTGGATGAGCAGTTCTTC
>TRBJ2-5|.|.|16|TRBV12-3/TRBV12-4
CASSLGVRGTQETQYF
TGTGCCAGCAGTTTAGGGGTGCGGGGTACCCAAGAGACCCAGTACTTC
>TRBJ1-5|.|.|14|TRBV24-1
CATSDSQLNQPQHF
TGTGCCACCAGTGATTCACAGCTCAATCAGCCCCAGCATTTT
>TRBJ2-7|.|.|15|TRBV20-1
CSARGPPSVSYEQYF
TGCAGTGCTAGAGGACCCCCATCGGTCTCCTACGAGCAGTACTTC
>TRBJ1-1|.|many|14|TRBV18
CASSPGRKNTEAFF
TGTGCCAGCTCACCAGGGAGGAAGAACACTGAAGCTTTCTTT
>TRBJ2-7|.|few|15|TRBV5-1
CASSEGDGIPYEQYF
TGCGCCAGCAGCGAGGGGGACGGAATTCCCTACGAGCAGTACTTC
>TRBJ2-5|TRBD2|many|15|TRBV12-3/TRBV12-4
CASTKYGRLQETQYF
TGTGCCAGCACGAAATACGGGAGGCTACAAGAGACCCAGTACTTC
>TRBJ2-2|.|few|14|TRBV20-1
CSARATGNTGELFF
TGCAGTGCTAGAGCAACAGGGAACACCGGGGAGCTGTTTTTT
>TRBJ2-7|.|.|13|TRBV5-1
CASSYRENYEQYF
TGCGCCAGCAGCTACAGGGAAAACTACGAGCAGTACTTC
>TRBJ1-1|.|few|11|TRBV29-1
CSSVVGTEAFF
TGCAGCTCGGTGGTGGGCACTGAAGCTTTCTTT
>TRBJ2-7|TRBD1|few|17|TRBV10-3
CAISATRDRESNYEQYF
TGTGCCATCTCAGCTACGAGGGACAGGGAATCGAACTACGAGCAGTACTTC
>TRBJ2-1|.|few|9|TRBV20-1
CSARDEQFF
TGCAGTGCTAGGGACGAGCAGTTCTTC
>TRBJ1-2|.|.|13|TRBV6-2/TRBV6-3
CASSYGRQDGYTF
TGTGCCAGCAGTTACGGACGGCAGGATGGCTACACCTTC
>TRBJ2-1|.|many|17|TRBV7-3
CASSLKGGTSSYNEQFF
TGTGCCAGCAGCTTAAAAGGCGGGACGAGCTCCTACAATGAGCAGTTCTTC
>TRBJ2-2|TRBD2|few|14|TRBV12-3/TRBV12-4
CASSPTSGTGELFF
TGTGCCAGCAGCCCAACTAGCGGCACCGGGGAGCTGTTTTTT
>TRBJ1-6|.|.|14|TRBV7-9
CASSKGRLDSPLHF
TGTGCCAGCAGCAAGGGCCGCCTCGATTCACCCCTCCACTTT
>TRBJ2-1|TRBD1|many|16|TRBV24-1
CATSDLGQGNSNEQFF
TGTGCCACCAGTGATTTGGGACAGGGAAACAGTAATGAGCAGTTCTTC
>TRBJ2-1|TRBD2|.|16|TRBV4-3
CASSQSSGASYNEQFF
TGCGCCAGCAGCCAAAGCAGCGGGGCTTCCTACAATGAGCAGTTCTTC
>TRBJ2-1|TRBD2|.|16|TRBV6-5
CASSYESSGTYNEQFF
TGTGCCAGCAGTTACGAGTCTAGCGGGACCTACAATGAGCAGTTCTTC
>TRBJ1-5|.|few|13|TRBV4-1
CASSQDGPQPQHF
TGCGCCAGCAGCCAAGACGGCCCCCAGCCCCAGCATTTT
>TRBJ2-7|TRBD2|.|14|TRBV3-1
CASTHSGGVGEQYF
TGTGCCAGCACCCATAGCGGGGGCGTCGGGGAGCAGTACTTC
>TRBJ2-1|.|few|12|TRBV7-9
CASSPTTAEQFF
TGTGCCAGCAGCCCTACGACAGCTGAGCAGTTCTTC
>TRBJ1-5|.|.|13|TRBV4-1
CASSPRGNQPQHF
TGCGCCAGCAGCCCGAGGGGCAATCAGCCCCAGCATTTT
>TRBJ2-7|.|few|13|TRBV27
CASARDTSYEQYF
TGTGCCAGCGCACGGGACACTTCCTACGAGCAGTACTTC
>TRBJ2-5|.|many|16|TRBV11-2
CASSLKAGAQPETQYF
TGTGCCAGCAGCTTAAAGGCGGGGGCGCAACCAGAGACCCAGTACTTC
>TRBJ2-1|.|.|17|TRBV7-7
CASSLASAPSSYTEQFF
TGTGCTAGCAGCTTGGCTAGCGCCCCCAGCTCCTACACTGAGCAGTTCTTC
>TRBJ2-3|.|.|18|TRBV5-8
CASSLRGGQLKNTDTQYF
TGTGCCAGCAGCTTGAGAGGTGGACAGCTGAAAAACACAGATACGCAGTATTTT